This is a list of T cell receptor beta chains from one sample in a study of T cell responses to AZD1222 COVID-19 vaccine. Sequencing used immunoSEQ multiplex PCR; TCRdb keeps in-frame clones, though not all of them. The sample carries 66,000 or so clones, roughly 87% recorded once. This sample comprised peripheral blood, obtained on day 0 of AZD1222 vaccination. The receptors stem from an adult in good health. The CDR3 runs from the conserved cysteine through the conserved F or W. The order of the fields is V gene, clone size, J gene, D gene, CDR3 protein, CDR3 DNA. D genes are given only for firm matches. The size of a clone is reported for some rows only, either as once, few or many, or as a class for expanded clones.

>TRBV6-4|NA|TRBJ2-7|NA
CASSEGPYEQYF
TGTGCCAGCAGCGAAGGACCTTACGAGCAGTACTTC
>TRBV11-2|NA|TRBJ2-7|NA
CASSLRDTTYEQYF
TGTGCCAGCAGCCTACGGGACACCACCTACGAGCAGTACTTC
>TRBV7-2|NA|TRBJ1-1|NA
CASSTTGTEAFF
TGTGCCAGCAGCACAACAGGTACTGAAGCTTTCTTT
>TRBV20-1|NA|TRBJ1-1|NA
CSATQNTEAFF
TGCAGTGCTACCCAGAACACTGAAGCTTTCTTT
>TRBV6-5|once|TRBJ2-7|NA
CASSYSGARPVSEQYF
TGTGCCAGCAGTTACTCGGGTGCCCGACCTGTCTCCGAGCAGTACTTC
>TRBV12-3/TRBV12-4|few|TRBJ1-2|NA
CASSLGTGYTF
TGTGCCAGCAGTTTGGGAACTGGCTACACCTTC
>TRBV9|NA|TRBJ1-6|NA
CASSPQGDSSYNSPLHF
TGTGCCAGCAGCCCCCAGGGAGACAGCTCCTATAATTCACCCCTCCACTTT
>TRBV11-2|NA|TRBJ2-5|TRBD1
CASSLGTGNRVETQYF
TGTGCCAGCAGCCTAGGGACAGGTAATCGGGTAGAGACCCAGTACTTC
>TRBV19|NA|TRBJ1-1|NA
CASRTTGYATEAFF
TGTGCCAGTCGTACTACAGGGTATGCCACTGAAGCTTTCTTT
>TRBV12-3/TRBV12-4|NA|TRBJ2-3|NA
CASSLHTDTQYF
TGTGCCAGCAGTTTACACACAGATACGCAGTATTTT
>TRBV5-6|NA|TRBJ2-1|TRBD2
CASSLLRGLGVGNEQFF
TGTGCCAGCAGCTTGTTGAGGGGACTAGGGGTGGGTAATGAGCAGTTCTTC
>TRBV4-3|NA|TRBJ1-2|NA
CASSQELGLGYGYTF
TGCGCCAGCAGCCAAGAATTAGGGCTTGGCTATGGCTACACCTTC
>TRBV27|NA|TRBJ1-6|NA
CASSQDLGRFPRSPLHF
TGTGCCAGCAGCCAAGACCTAGGCCGATTCCCGAGGTCACCCCTCCACTTT
>TRBV9|NA|TRBJ1-6|NA
CASSYSLGAEGSPLHF
TGTGCCAGCAGCTACTCCCTTGGGGCGGAGGGATCACCCCTCCACTTT
>TRBV5-1|NA|TRBJ2-3|NA
CASSWGAGARTDTQYF
TGCGCCAGCAGCTGGGGGGCGGGGGCCAGGACAGATACGCAGTATTTT
>TRBV30|NA|TRBJ1-2|NA
CAWSFLLTPLYGYTF
TGTGCCTGGAGTTTTCTTTTAACCCCCCTCTATGGCTACACCTTC
>TRBV4-1|NA|TRBJ2-5|TRBD2
CASSQDGTSGGYF
TGCGCCAGCAGCCAAGATGGGACTAGCGGGGGGTACTTC
>TRBV20-1|NA|TRBJ1-2|NA
CSAPGTYGYTF
TGCAGTGCCCCCGGGACCTATGGCTACACCTTC
>TRBV5-1|few|TRBJ1-5|NA
CASSLGGLNQPQHF
TGCGCCAGCAGCTTGGGGGGCCTCAATCAGCCCCAGCATTTT
>TRBV7-9|NA|TRBJ1-6|TRBD1
CASSFSDRGLSALHF
TGTGCCAGCAGCTTCTCGGACAGGGGGCTGTCGGCCCTCCACTTT
>TRBV6-5|once|TRBJ1-4|NA
CASTTGSVEKLFF
TGTGCCAGCACTACAGGGAGCGTCGAAAAACTGTTTTTT
>TRBV30|NA|TRBJ2-1|TRBD2
CAWTWTSGRDQFF
TGTGCCTGGACCTGGACTAGCGGGAGGGATCAGTTCTTC
>TRBV10-2|NA|TRBJ1-2|NA
CASSGNRLYGYTF
TGCGCCAGCAGTGGGAACAGATTATATGGCTACACCTTC
>TRBV11-3|NA|TRBJ2-5|NA
CASSLEGRKEYF
TGTGCCAGCAGCTTAGAAGGGAGAAAGGAGTACTTC
>TRBV19|few|TRBJ1-2|TRBD1
CASSDRAGQAHAKGTF
TGTGCCAGTAGTGACCGCGCTGGACAGGCCCACGCAAAGGGGACCTTC
>TRBV7-2|NA|TRBJ2-1|NA
CASSLAGGPLNEQFF
TGTGCCAGCAGCTTAGCGGGGGGGCCGTTGAATGAGCAGTTCTTC
>TRBV7-9|NA|TRBJ1-3|TRBD1
CASSLGQGARIGNTIYF
TGTGCCAGCAGCTTGGGGCAGGGGGCGCGCATTGGAAACACCATATATTTT
>TRBV5-3|NA|TRBJ2-1|NA
CARTEPLPYNEQFF
TGTGCCAGAACGGAGCCACTTCCCTACAATGAGCAGTTCTTC
>TRBV9|NA|TRBJ2-5|TRBD2
CASSVVSGGQETQYF
TGTGCCAGCAGCGTAGTTAGCGGGGGTCAAGAGACCCAGTACTTC
>TRBV5-1|NA|TRBJ2-7|NA
CASSYGGYEQYF
TGCGCCAGCAGCTACGGGGGCTACGAGCAGTACTTC
>TRBV2|NA|TRBJ2-5|NA
CASFGAGPVQTQYF
TGTGCCAGCTTTGGAGCCGGACCGGTTCAGACCCAGTACTTC
>TRBV6-5|NA|TRBJ2-2|NA
CASIQGNTGELFF
TGTGCCAGCATACAGGGGAACACCGGGGAGCTGTTTTTT
>TRBV7-2|NA|TRBJ2-7|NA
CASSEMLEQYF
TGTGCCAGCAGCGAGATGCTCGAGCAGTACTTC
>TRBV28|NA|TRBJ2-3|TRBD2
CASSLAGARTQYF
TGTGCCAGCAGTTTAGCGGGAGCGCGTACGCAGTATTTT
>TRBV9|NA|TRBJ1-6|NA
CASSARDIGPSPLHF
TGTGCCAGCAGCGCCCGGGACATCGGACCTTCACCCCTCCACTTT
>TRBV28|NA|TRBJ1-2|NA
CASSPSNYGYTF
TGTGCCAGCAGTCCTTCTAACTATGGCTACACCTTC
>TRBV6-6|NA|TRBJ2-5|TRBD1
CASSYSLGQAQETQYF
TGTGCCAGCAGTTACTCACTGGGACAGGCCCAAGAGACCCAGTACTTC
>TRBV18|NA|TRBJ2-5|NA
CASSPGSQETQYF
TGTGCCAGCTCACCAGGCAGCCAGGAGACCCAGTACTTC
>TRBV19|NA|TRBJ1-1|NA
CASTSGAEAFF
TGTGCCAGTACCAGCGGAGCTGAAGCTTTCTTT
>TRBV6-6|NA|TRBJ1-4|TRBD1
CASRVRTGNEKLFF
TGTGCCAGCAGGGTCCGGACAGGGAATGAAAAACTGTTTTTT
>TRBV7-8|NA|TRBJ2-3|NA
CASSFLTGEADTQYF
TGTGCCAGCAGCTTCCTAACGGGGGAAGCAGATACGCAGTATTTT
>TRBV6-1|once|TRBJ1-4|NA
CASSEGIEKLFF
TGTGCCAGCAGTGAAGGCATTGAAAAACTGTTTTTT
>TRBV27|NA|TRBJ1-6|NA
CASSHGAGSPLHF
TGTGCCAGCAGTCACGGGGCTGGTTCACCCCTCCACTTT